Sequencing of this TCR beta chain was carried out in a study of blood T cells in healthy people across ages. Study as a whole: Using template switching, researchers captured about one barcoded beta molecule for each two T cells.

This clonotype turned up a few times. This CDR3 has 13 amino acids. Looked up from germline, CDR1 is PRHDT and CDR2 is FYEKMQ (reference sequence). Trimming stripped 2 bases from V and 4 bases from J, with 9 bases between. Next came a second PCR, run for about 6 to 12 cycles, which used a sample-barcoded 5' primer along with a J-beta primer mix. TCRdb passed the 5' RACE reads through MiXCR, listing each CDR3 protein once. The table records around 1,000,000 distinct CDR3 sequences, approximately 26% of them present only once. A further study also used this sample, focusing on T cells of mothers and their children. As that study records: Every mother supplied over 9 million TCR beta CDR3 reads and every child around 3 million.

The J gene is TRBJ2-7, the V gene TRBV13; D remains ambiguous. This sequence originates from a girl aged 2-10 years in good health. Sequencing was done on a sample of blood. The CDR3 region is CASSLFDEYEQYF. The CDR3, as DNA: TGTGCCAGCAGCTTATTCGACGAATACGAGCAGTACTTC.